This T cell receptor beta chain was recovered during a study of cytomegalovirus exposure and HLA in healthy donors. Study outcomes and limitations: Rarity held for most TCR sequences, but there were some public TCRs that occurred in many donors.

Germline loops: CDR1 MDHEN, CDR2 SYDVKM. The ends lost 6 bases at V and 5 bases at J; junction bases unmatched: 9. The CDR3 is made up of 15 amino acids. Turning to this clone: Its antigen is unknown.

It was with 60 Vbeta and 13 Jbeta primers that the PCR ran. This table comes from immunoSEQ multiplex PCR, and its TCRdb copy is limited to in-frame clones, with some not included. The sample consists of about 200,000 clones, approximately 79% of them appearing once. J is TRBJ2-5 and V is TRBV28; 10 bases are shared with TRBD1. Sequenced material: PBMCs. This TCR was recovered from a girl aged 2 to 9 in good health and CMV-seronegative. The CDR3 nucleotides read TGTGCCAGCAGCCCCCGGGGGACAGGGGAGGAGACCCAGTACTTC. Amino acids: CASSPRGTGEETQYF.